This TCR beta chain was recovered during a study of blood T cell repertoires in COVID-19. Study information: Material from acute and convalescent COVID-19 was sourced from the United States, Italy and Spain. T cells, B-cell-depleted T cells, or PBMCs supplied cDNA or gDNA.

Authors' processing steps: The assay estimated nucleated cells by amplifying reference gene primers. The repertoire was sequenced with immunoSEQ multiplex PCR; TCRdb's copy has only in-frame clones and lacks some. That table furnishes V, J and clone size, whereas the DNA furnished D and trimming. The sample consists of approximately 240,000 clones, around four fifths of them appearing once. The junction had 9 bases not matched to a gene; V was cut back by 0 bases and J by 4 bases. The CDR3 length is 18 residues. The V gene's germline CDR1 is SGHAT and CDR2 FQNNGV. The rearrangement uses TRBV11-2 and TRBJ2-1, with 10 bases matching TRBD2. Sample: peripheral blood. The TCR sequence derives from a woman aged 55-70 years with active or convalescent COVID-19. Here the CDR3 reads CASSLDGGSGGPYNEQFF. The CDR3 DNA follows: TGTGCCAGCAGCTTAGATGGGGGTAGCGGGGGGCCTTACAATGAGCAGTTCTTC.